A selection of T cell receptor beta chains follows, all from one sample in a study of blood T cell repertoires in COVID-19. Sequencing used immunoSEQ multiplex PCR; TCRdb keeps in-frame clones, though not all of them. The sample lists approximately 250,000 clones, more than 70% occurring once. Sequenced: PBMCs or T cells enriched from blood (not recorded which). Receptors originate from a woman aged 55-69 years in a cohort exposed to, infected with or recovered from COVID-19 (not recorded which). CDR3s include the opening cysteine and the closing phenylalanine or tryptophan. The D gene is left open where the match is weak. Clone size appears in some rows only: once, few, many, or a class for an expanded clone.

CDR3 DNA,CDR3 protein,J gene,V gene,D gene,clone size
TGTGCCAGCAGCCAAGATCTTAGCATAAAGTCCTACAATGAGCAGTTCTTC,CASSQDLSIKSYNEQFF,TRBJ2-1,TRBV3-1/TRBV3-2,.,.
TGTGCCAGCAGTTTGACAGACAATCAGCCCCAGCATTTT,CASSLTDNQPQHF,TRBJ1-5,TRBV12-3/TRBV12-4,.,.
TGTGCCAGTAGTATAGGGGGAGCGAACACTGAAGCTTTCTTT,CASSIGGANTEAFF,TRBJ1-1,TRBV19,.,.
TGCGCCAGCAGCCCCCGGACAGGGGCCACCTACGAGCAGTACTTC,CASSPRTGATYEQYF,TRBJ2-7,TRBV5-1,TRBD1,once
TGTGCCAGCAGTTACTCAGGGACAGGGAACTATGGCTACACCTTC,CASSYSGTGNYGYTF,TRBJ1-2,TRBV6-5,TRBD1,.
TGCGCCAGCAGTCAACCCCGTAGCACCGGGGAGCTGTTTTTT,CASSQPRSTGELFF,TRBJ2-2,TRBV23-1,.,.
TGTGCCACGAGCGAGGGCGGAACCCAAGAGACCCAGTACTTC,CATSEGGTQETQYF,TRBJ2-5,TRBV6-5,.,once
TGTGCCAGCAGTTACTCCCAAGATGTTAGCGGGAGGGCCTCAAGCTCCTACGAGCAGTACTTC,CASSYSQDVSGRASSSYEQYF,TRBJ2-7,TRBV6-2/TRBV6-3,TRBD2,.
TGCGCCAGCAGACCTCTACTAGCGGGAGGGGAGCAGTTCTTC,CASRPLLAGGEQFF,TRBJ2-1,TRBV5-1,TRBD2,.
TGTGCCAGCAGCTTGGCCGGTTTGGGACAGGGCTACAATGAGCAGTTCTTC,CASSLAGLGQGYNEQFF,TRBJ2-1,TRBV5-5,TRBD1,.
TGTGCCAGCAGCGCCGATCTAGCGGAGGGCTACGAGCAGTACTTC,CASSADLAEGYEQYF,TRBJ2-7,TRBV5-4,TRBD2,once
TGTGCCACCAGCAGGGAGCCCGGGGGGCCGTACCAAGAGACCCAGTACTTC,CATSREPGGPYQETQYF,TRBJ2-5,TRBV15,.,.
TGTGCCAGCAGCTTGGCCCTTACGACAGGAGATACGCAGTATTTT,CASSLALTTGDTQYF,TRBJ2-3,TRBV5-6,.,.
TGTGCCATCAGTTCTAACTACGAGCAGTACTTC,CAISSNYEQYF,TRBJ2-7,TRBV10-3,.,.
TGTGCCAGCTCACCACTTGCCGGGGTCAATGAAAAACTGTTTTTT,CASSPLAGVNEKLFF,TRBJ1-4,TRBV18,.,.
TGTGCCAGCAGTGTCCCCTTGCGGCGGACTAGCCCCTACGAGCAGTACTTC,CASSVPLRRTSPYEQYF,TRBJ2-7,TRBV28,TRBD2,.
TGTGCCAGCAGTTACCGACAGGGCGCTACTGAAGCTTTCTTT,CASSYRQGATEAFF,TRBJ1-1,TRBV6-5,TRBD1,once
TGTGCCAGCAGTCCCACTAGGACTAGCGGCACTAGCACAGATACGCAGTATTTT,CASSPTRTSGTSTDTQYF,TRBJ2-3,TRBV6-2/TRBV6-3,TRBD2,once
TGTGCCAGCAGTGGGCAGGGGACACAAGAGACCCAGTACTTC,CASSGQGTQETQYF,TRBJ2-5,TRBV2,.,.
TGTGCCAGCAGTTTATTCCCTAGCGGGAACTACGAGCAGTACTTC,CASSLFPSGNYEQYF,TRBJ2-7,TRBV6-5,TRBD2,once
TGCGCCAGCAGCTTGGCCGGTGAAGATACGCAGTATTTT,CASSLAGEDTQYF,TRBJ2-3,TRBV5-1,.,.
TGCGCCAGCAGCTTACAGACAGGGATGGACGGGGAGCTGTTTTTT,CASSLQTGMDGELFF,TRBJ2-2,TRBV5-1,TRBD1,.
TGCGCCAGCAGTGGGGGCACAGCGGGAGGGCCATTTGAGCAGTTCTTC,CASSGGTAGGPFEQFF,TRBJ2-1,TRBV10-1,TRBD2,.
TGTGCCAGCAGCGTAGATAGCGGGAGGCTGAGGGCAGATACGCAGTATTTT,CASSVDSGRLRADTQYF,TRBJ2-3,TRBV9,TRBD2,.
TGTGCCAGCAGTTTCCAATTTGGAAACACCATATATTTT,CASSFQFGNTIYF,TRBJ1-3,TRBV28,.,.
TGTGCCAGCAGCTTGTACGGACAGGGGGCCTACGAGCAGTACTTC,CASSLYGQGAYEQYF,TRBJ2-7,TRBV5-4,TRBD1,few
TGTGCCAGCAGTTTATTGACAGGGGAACTGTTTTTT,CASSLLTGELFF,TRBJ1-4,TRBV28,TRBD1,.
TGTGCCAGCAAAGATGCGGGGGCTAACACCGGGGAGCTGTTTTTT,CASKDAGANTGELFF,TRBJ2-2,TRBV28,.,.
TGTGCCAGCAGTTACTCTGAGACTAGTAATGAGCAGTTCTTC,CASSYSETSNEQFF,TRBJ2-1,TRBV6-2/TRBV6-3,.,.
TGTGCCAGTAGTAACCGAGGCGTGGATACGCAGTATTTT,CASSNRGVDTQYF,TRBJ2-3,TRBV19,.,.
TGCGCCAGCAGTGGGACAGGGGGTGAAAAACTGTTTTTT,CASSGTGGEKLFF,TRBJ1-4,TRBV10-2,TRBD1,.
TGTGCCAGCAACCAGGGACAGACTAATTCACCCCTCCACTTT,CASNQGQTNSPLHF,TRBJ1-6,TRBV3-1/TRBV3-2,TRBD1,once
TGTGCCAGCAGTCCCGACAGGGGGTACACTGAAGCTTTCTTT,CASSPDRGYTEAFF,TRBJ1-1,TRBV2,TRBD1,.
TGTGCCAGCAGTACCGGACTTGTGAACACCGGGGAGCTGTTTTTT,CASSTGLVNTGELFF,TRBJ2-2,TRBV6-5,.,.
TGTGCCAGCAGTGAAGGTGGCAGGGAGGCTGAAAAACTGTTTTTT,CASSEGGREAEKLFF,TRBJ1-4,TRBV6-1,.,.
TGCGCCAGCAGCTTTTGGTCTAGCTTGACTTCTGGGGCCAACGTCCTGACTTTC,CASSFWSSLTSGANVLTF,TRBJ2-6,TRBV5-1,.,.
TGTGCCAGCAACGTTGGGGCCAGGGACACGTACAATGAGCAGTTCTTC,CASNVGARDTYNEQFF,TRBJ2-1,TRBV7-2,.,.
TGCGCCAGCAGCCAAGCCCCAGGGCCCCAGGGGAATCAGCCCCAGCATTTT,CASSQAPGPQGNQPQHF,TRBJ1-5,TRBV4-1,.,.
TGTGCCAGCAGCTTGGTAGGGGGTACCACAGATACGCAGTATTTT,CASSLVGGTTDTQYF,TRBJ2-3,TRBV5-8,.,.
TGCGCCAGCAGCTGGGGACAGGGAAAGAACACTGAAGCTTTCTTT,CASSWGQGKNTEAFF,TRBJ1-1,TRBV5-1,TRBD1,.
TGTGCCATCGGGAAGGGGACTTCAACTAATGAAAAACTGTTTTTT,CAIGKGTSTNEKLFF,TRBJ1-4,TRBV10-3,.,.
TGTGCCAGCAGCTTAGTCATCGGGGGAGGGTGGGGTGATTCACCCCTCCACTTT,CASSLVIGGGWGDSPLHF,TRBJ1-6,TRBV7-2,.,.
TGTGCCAGCAGCTTTCCCGGGACAGCGATTAACTATGGCTACACCTTC,CASSFPGTAINYGYTF,TRBJ1-2,TRBV5-4,TRBD1,few
TGTGCCAGCAGCTTAGATGCGGGATACGAGCAGTACTTC,CASSLDAGYEQYF,TRBJ2-7,TRBV11-2,.,.
TGTGCCAGCAGCTTTGCCCGGGACAGGGGACCAGAGACCCAGTACTTC,CASSFARDRGPETQYF,TRBJ2-5,TRBV13,TRBD1,once
TGTGCCAGCAGCTTCTCGGGGGAAACCTACGAGCAGTACTTC,CASSFSGETYEQYF,TRBJ2-7,TRBV7-9,.,few
TGTGCCAGCTCAACTACAGGAGTTTCCCAGCATTTT,CASSTTGVSQHF,TRBJ1-5,TRBV18,.,.
TGTGCCAGCAGTGGACAGGGCATTCCCCTTAGCAATCAGCCCCAGCATTTT,CASSGQGIPLSNQPQHF,TRBJ1-5,TRBV2,TRBD1,.
TGTGCCAGCTCACCCCGACAGGGTAGTATCACCTACGAGCAGTACTTC,CASSPRQGSITYEQYF,TRBJ2-7,TRBV18,TRBD1,once
TGCGCCAGCAGCTTGGGGACAGGCGGACAGCCCCAGCATTTT,CASSLGTGGQPQHF,TRBJ1-5,TRBV5-1,TRBD1,.
TGTGCCAGCAAGAGACTATCGGGGAAAGGGGAGCAGTACTTC,CASKRLSGKGEQYF,TRBJ2-7,TRBV28,.,many
TGCAGCGTTGTACTAGCGGGAGGCCTATTAGATACGCAGTATTTT,CSVVLAGGLLDTQYF,TRBJ2-3,TRBV29-1,TRBD2,.
TGTGCCACCAGTGAAGAGGGAGGGCTATACAATGAGCAGTTCTTC,CATSEEGGLYNEQFF,TRBJ2-1,TRBV24-1,TRBD2,.
TGTGCCAGCAGCGGCGGACTAGCGGGAATCTACGAGCAGTACTTC,CASSGGLAGIYEQYF,TRBJ2-7,TRBV5-8,TRBD2,.
TGCGCCAGCAGCCAAGATGTACAGGGGTGGGGAGGCTACACCTTC,CASSQDVQGWGGYTF,TRBJ1-2,TRBV4-1,TRBD1,.
TGTGCCAGTACTTTTAGGGGCTGGGATGAAAAACTGTTTTTT,CASTFRGWDEKLFF,TRBJ1-4,TRBV19,.,.
TGCGCCAGCAGTGTTTGGACTAGCGGCACAGATACGCAGTATTTT,CASSVWTSGTDTQYF,TRBJ2-3,TRBV10-2,TRBD2,.
TGTGCCAGCAGCCATAGACAGGGAATCAGCCAAGAGACCCAGTACTTC,CASSHRQGISQETQYF,TRBJ2-5,TRBV14,TRBD1,.
TGTGCCAGCAGCGTAGGTCCTCTAATGAACACTGAAGCTTTCTTT,CASSVGPLMNTEAFF,TRBJ1-1,TRBV9,.,.
TGTGCCAGCAGTTTGGTGCCTACACAGGCTAGGAAGGGTGAAGCTTTCTTT,CASSLVPTQARKGEAFF,TRBJ1-1,TRBV28,.,.